The 5 T cell receptor beta chains presented below share a single source sample, sequenced in a study of blood T cell repertoires in COVID-19. Assay used: immunoSEQ multiplex PCR; TCRdb lists only in-frame clones, some missing. The sample comprises some 260,000 clones, roughly 88% of which are singletons, and roughly 10% rests with the top ten. The sample taken for sequencing was peripheral blood. The source of these receptors is a woman in her 70s with COVID-19, enrolled during active disease.

The chain employs TRBV3-1 (or the pseudogene TRBV3-2) and TRBJ1-6; possibly TRBD1 for D (5 bases). The CDR3 contains 13 residues. Germline CDR1 and CDR2: LGHDT and YNNKEL (reference sequence). Trimming left V 1 base short and J 9 bases short, with 7 bases between. The CDR3: CASSQGGISPLHF. The DNA for the CDR3 is TGTGCCAGCAGCCAAGGGGGCATTTCACCCCTCCACTTT.

This chain connects TRBV19 to TRBJ1-2; maybe TRBD1 (5 bases). V was clipped by 3 bases and J by 4 bases, with 9 bases between them. The CDR3 runs 13 residues. Germline lookup yields CDR1 LNHDA and CDR2 SQIVND (reference sequence). The CDR3 here is CASSIDSIYGYTF. The CDR3 DNA is TGTGCCAGTAGTATCGACAGCATCTATGGCTACACCTTC.

This chain uses TRBV6-5 with TRBJ1-3; a weak D match, TRBD1 (6 bases). In germline, CDR1 is MNHEY, CDR2 SVGAGI. This CDR3 is built from 15 residues. Trimming pared 6 bases from V and 0 bases from J, leaving 12 bases between. This chain's CDR3 is CASSPDRSSGNTIYF. The CDR3 bases are TGTGCCAGCAGCCCCGACAGGAGCTCTGGAAACACCATATATTTT.

This chain joins TRBV20-1 and TRBJ1-1; possibly TRBD1 for D (6 bases). The V end lost 3 bases, the J end lost 0 bases, and 14 bases lay between the germline ends. Germline V gene lookup returns CDR1 DFQATT and CDR2 SNEGSKA (reference sequence). This CDR3 spans 15 amino acids. CDR3: CSASPIWGLNTEAFF. CDR3 sequence (DNA): TGCAGTGCTAGTCCCATTTGGGGGCTGAACACTGAAGCTTTCTTT.

The chain couples TRBV27 to TRBJ1-4; D is unresolved. Germline V gene lookup returns CDR1 MNHEY and CDR2 SMNVEV (reference sequence). CDR3 length: 17 amino acids. V dropped 0 bases and J dropped 0 bases, with 11 bases sitting between them. In DNA form, the CDR3 reads TGTGCCAGCAGTTTATCCATCTACTACGCAACTAATGAAAAACTGTTTTTT. Its translation is CASSLSIYYATNEKLFF.